The text below deals with one TCR beta chain. Its target is not known. This record belongs to a study of molecular identifiers for immune sequencing clone quantification. Regarding the study as a whole: Clones above 20 RNA copies held over 98% of effector molecules, under 1% in naive cells.

Construction of naive CD8 libraries employed about 17,000 to 1,100,000 sorted cells together with 10%, 30% or 50% RNA. In TCRdb, the PCR reads were re-called with MiXCR into one record per CDR3 protein. The profile shows approximately 630,000 distinct CDR3 sequences, 25% of them singletons. The source material was naive CD8+ T cells from blood, with Jurkat cell RNA spiked in. Subset indicated: FACS-sorted CD8+CD4-CCR7+CD45RA+ naive T cells. This TCR derives from a human donor in good health. Some libraries in this study had Jurkat cell RNA spiked in.

As DNA, the CDR3 is TGTGCCAGCAGCCCAGGGACAGGGTATAACTATGGCTACACCTTC. Amino acid sequence: CASSPGTGYNYGYTF. The chain uses TRBV7-6 and TRBJ1-2; the match to TRBD1 covers 9 bases. The CDR3 totals 15 residues. The germline gives CDR1 SGHVS, CDR2 FNYEAQ. With V trimmed by 5 bases and J by 1 base, 5 bases remained unmatched. Supplemented by reference TRBV7-6 and TRBJ1-2, the full variable domain reads GAGVSQSPRYKVTKRGQDVALRCDPISGHVSLYWYRQALGQGPEFLTYFNYEAQQDKSGLPNDRFSAERPEGSISTLTIQRTEQRDSAMYRCASSPGTGYNYGYTFGSGTRLTVV.